These 3 T cell receptor beta chains originate from one sample sequenced in a study of cytomegalovirus exposure and HLA in healthy donors (TCRdb year 2017). The library came from the immunoSEQ multiplex PCR assay. The multiplex PCR relied on a mix of 60 forward primers for TCR Vbeta segments and 13 reverse primers for TCR Jbeta segments. The source is immuneACCESS, and TCRdb retained only in-frame sequences with V and J called. Part of the clones is not carried over; for the studies checked, unresolved V genes explain less than half of this, and the remainder is unexplained. This sample has nearly 200,000 clones in its table, and 70% to 80% of those were observed once. Around 0.42% of the sample is held by the ten biggest clonotypes. Sequencing was done on a sample of PBMCs. These receptors all come from a male donor in good health and CMV-seropositive.

J is TRBJ1-6 and V is TRBV7-3; TRBD1 is a possible D gene (5 bases). The V end was cut by 1 base, the J end by 9 bases, with 28 bases between. In germline, CDR1 is SGHTA, CDR2 FQGTGA. There are 20 residues in the CDR3. The CDR3 here is CASSLKQEKGRLTLGSPLHF. The CDR3 DNA is TGTGCCAGCAGCTTAAAACAGGAAAAGGGGCGTCTTACTTTAGGTTCACCCCTCCACTTT.

This clone has only a few counts. The V and J genes are TRBV5-6 and TRBJ1-4; 9 bases align to TRBD1. This CDR3 region has 15 residues. V was pared by 5 bases and J by 7 bases, with 9 bases of the junction left unmatched. CDR1 SGHDT and CDR2 YYEEEE come from the germline V gene. Here the CDR3 DNA reads TGTGCCAGCAGTATCCCGGGACAGGGATCTGAAAAACTGTTTTTT. Translation gives CASSIPGQGSEKLFF.

The rearrangement joins TRBV19 to TRBJ2-1, with 8 bases matching TRBD2. Germline V gives CDR1 LNHDA, CDR2 SQIVND (reference sequence). After removal of 3 bases from V and 1 base from J, the junction contained 5 bases not matched to a gene. The CDR3 is 16 residues long. CDR3 residues: CASSISGGGSYNEQFF. The CDR3 nucleotides are TGTGCCAGTAGTATCTCGGGGGGGGGATCCTACAATGAGCAGTTCTTC.